Listed below are T cell receptor beta chains from one sample, sequenced in a study of Ad26.COV2.S vaccination and SARS-CoV-2 variants. The repertoire was sequenced with immunoSEQ multiplex PCR; TCRdb's copy has only in-frame clones and lacks some. The sample includes roughly 460,000 clones, roughly nine tenths seen only once; the top ten take approximately 1.7%. The source was peripheral blood, collected in a trial of Ad26.COV2.S vaccine versus placebo. The receptors originated from a person aged 18-65 years who received the Ad26.COV2.S COVID-19 vaccine or a placebo. The CDR3 runs from the conserved cysteine through the conserved F or W. A D gene is named only where the DNA matches it firmly. For some rows the clone size is stated as once, few or many, or as a class when expanded; others skip it.

V	J	D	size	CDR3	DNA
TRBV19	TRBJ2-1	TRBD2	once	CASSPSTSGRPTYNEQFF	TGTGCCAGTAGTCCCTCTACTAGCGGGAGACCTACTTACAATGAGCAGTTCTTC
TRBV14	TRBJ2-7	TRBD1	.	CASSHPGQPGEQYF	TGTGCCAGCAGCCATCCGGGACAGCCGGGTGAGCAGTACTTC
TRBV6-1	TRBJ2-1	TRBD2	.	CASSEPRGRRYNEQFF	TGTGCCAGCAGTGAACCCCGCGGGAGGCGTTACAATGAGCAGTTCTTC
TRBV18	TRBJ2-2	.	.	CASSPPTPNTGELFF	TGTGCCAGCTCACCACCAACCCCGAACACCGGGGAGCTGTTTTTT
TRBV5-1	TRBJ2-5	.	once	CASTLAWNKETQYF	TGCGCCAGCACCCTAGCGTGGAATAAAGAGACCCAGTACTTC
TRBV6-6	TRBJ2-1	.	.	CASTPRTAAYNEQFF	TGTGCCAGCACTCCCCGGACAGCGGCCTACAATGAGCAGTTCTTC
TRBV3-1/TRBV3-2	TRBJ1-4	TRBD1	.	CASSQVLGTGYEKLFF	TGTGCCAGCAGCCAAGTCCTCGGGACAGGGTACGAAAAACTGTTTTTT
TRBV30	TRBJ1-5	.	.	CAWSIRPNQPQHF	TGTGCCTGGAGTATAAGACCGAATCAGCCCCAGCATTTT
TRBV19	TRBJ1-4	.	.	CASSTIHEKLFF	TGTGCCAGTAGTACGATCCATGAAAAACTGTTTTTT
TRBV9	TRBJ2-2	TRBD2	.	CASSVASGLAGAGPTGELFF	TGTGCCAGCAGCGTAGCTTCGGGACTAGCGGGAGCGGGTCCCACCGGGGAGCTGTTTTTT
TRBV7-2	TRBJ1-2	.	.	CASSLGSQLRNYGYTF	TGTGCCAGCAGCTTAGGGTCACAGCTCCGTAACTATGGCTACACCTTC
TRBV28	TRBJ2-7	TRBD2	.	CASSPRLAATYEQYF	TGTGCCAGCAGTCCCCGACTAGCGGCTACCTACGAGCAGTACTTC
TRBV28	TRBJ1-2	.	.	CASGPVGGGYTF	TGTGCCAGCGGTCCGGTAGGAGGTGGCTACACCTTC
TRBV7-3	TRBJ2-2	.	few	CASSLTSSRGTGELFF	TGTGCCAGCAGCTTAACCAGTTCGCGGGGCACCGGGGAGCTGTTTTTT
TRBV30	TRBJ1-1	.	.	CAWSYDRWNTEAFF	TGTGCCTGGAGTTACGACAGATGGAACACTGAAGCTTTCTTT
TRBV5-1	TRBJ2-7	.	.	CASSQTRDSRSYEQYF	TGCGCCAGCAGCCAGACTAGGGACTCACGCTCCTACGAGCAGTACTTC
TRBV27	TRBJ1-6	.	.	CASSFSAARWDNSPLHF	TGTGCCAGCAGTTTTTCCGCAGCCCGCTGGGATAATTCACCCCTCCACTTT
TRBV18	TRBJ2-1	TRBD2	.	CASSSLAGGPSSYNEQFF	TGTGCCAGCTCATCACTAGCGGGGGGCCCTAGCTCCTACAATGAGCAGTTCTTC
TRBV7-9	TRBJ2-7	.	.	CASSLGGPSYEQYF	TGTGCCAGCAGCTTGGGCGGTCCCTCCTACGAGCAGTACTTC
TRBV7-9	TRBJ2-2	TRBD2	.	CASSLGVSGNPTGELFF	TGTGCCAGCAGCTTAGGGGTTAGCGGGAACCCTACCGGGGAGCTGTTTTTT
TRBV5-8	TRBJ2-3	.	.	CASSSPMFRSTDTQYF	TGTGCCAGCAGCTCACCCATGTTTCGGTCCACAGATACGCAGTATTTT
TRBV5-1	TRBJ1-1	TRBD1	.	CASSYRGPRYLSGSTEAFF	TGCGCCAGCAGCTACAGGGGACCTAGATACCTCTCGGGAAGCACTGAAGCTTTCTTT
TRBV7-9	TRBJ2-1	.	.	CASSKVYNEQFF	TGTGCCAGCAGCAAAGTCTACAATGAGCAGTTCTTC
TRBV4-1	TRBJ2-6	.	.	CASSQVGQGKVSGANVLTF	TGCGCCAGCAGCCAAGTGGGTCAGGGAAAGGTATCTGGGGCCAACGTCCTGACTTTC
TRBV11-2	TRBJ1-6	.	.	CASSPQPANSPLHF	TGTGCCAGCAGCCCCCAGCCGGCCAATTCACCCCTCCACTTT
TRBV7-9	TRBJ2-2	TRBD2	.	CASSSAGGGELFF	TGTGCCAGCAGCTCAGCGGGGGGCGGGGAGCTGTTTTTT
TRBV6-6	TRBJ1-1	TRBD1	.	CASSYGTGGTTEAFF	TGTGCCAGCAGTTACGGGACAGGGGGGACCACTGAAGCTTTCTTT
TRBV19	TRBJ2-7	.	.	CASSISGYLYEQYF	TGTGCCAGTAGTATTTCCGGGTACCTCTACGAGCAGTACTTC
TRBV6-6	TRBJ2-7	TRBD2	.	CASSLAGGPYEQYF	TGTGCCAGCAGTTTGGCGGGAGGCCCCTACGAGCAGTACTTC
TRBV5-8	TRBJ1-5	TRBD1	.	CASSSDRASNQPQHF	TGTGCCAGCAGTTCGGACAGGGCCTCCAATCAGCCCCAGCATTTT
TRBV5-5	TRBJ1-3	TRBD1	.	CASSLVPGGAGNTIYF	TGTGCCAGCAGCTTGGTACCAGGGGGCGCGGGAAACACCATATATTTT